Listed here is a single T cell receptor beta chain. CDR3 length: 16 residues. From germline, CDR1 is LGHNA and CDR2 YNFKEQ. The V segment lost 0 bases and the J segment 4 bases; nucleotides outside the gene matches: 4. TCRdb keeps only in-frame clones here, not all; method: immunoSEQ multiplex PCR. The table has tens of thousands of clones, 80% to 90% seen once; the top ten hold 0.89%. This sample is drawn from a study of T cell changes during pregnancy in multiple sclerosis. The clonotype comes from a female donor in good health, enrolled as a control in a pregnancy study. J is TRBJ2-2 and V is TRBV4-2; 8 bases are shared with TRBD1. Specimen: peripheral blood, collected in the first trimester of pregnancy. The CDR3 sequence is CASSQEPQGATGELFF. The CDR3 DNA reads as TGTGCCAGCAGCCAAGAACCGCAGGGGGCCACCGGGGAGCTGTTTTTT.